This T cell receptor beta chain was identified in a study of identical twins. TCRdb itself ran the 5' RACE reads through MiXCR, one entry per CDR3 protein. Among some 240,000 distinct CDR3 sequences listed, about 8.9% were seen once. For this clonotype: What it binds is not known. One junction end disagrees with the germline gene, perhaps due to a read error.

Overall study findings and caveats: The models systematically underestimated how much out-of-frame TCR alpha was shared in monozygotic twins. Among beta out-of-frame sequences, excess sharing between twins appeared weaker. For zero-insertion analyses, partial confounding could come from invariant MAIT and iNKT cells. These conclusions were based on statistical analysis (cross-sectional, not following the same donors).

Another study also made use of these data, one on yellow fever vaccine responses in identical twins.

The clonotype comes from a young woman in good health. The sample comprised CD8+ T cells sorted from blood.

The CDR3 DNA follows: TGTGCCAGCAGCGTAGCAGGGGGGGACACCGGGGAGCTGTTTTTT. It is translated as CASSVAGGDTGELFF. The V gene is TRBV7-9, the J gene TRBJ2-2; D is tentatively TRBD1 or TRBD2 (7 bases each). The CDR3 runs to 15 residues. The germline gives CDR1 SEHNR, CDR2 FQNEAQ (reference sequence). Full variable domain (missing parts from reference TRBV7-9 and TRBJ2-2): DTGVSQNPRHKITKRGQNVTFRCDPISEHNRLYWYRQTLGQGPEFLTYFQNEAQLEKSRLLSDRFSAERPKGSFSTLEIQRTEQGDSAMYLCASSVAGGDTGELFFGEGSRLTVL.